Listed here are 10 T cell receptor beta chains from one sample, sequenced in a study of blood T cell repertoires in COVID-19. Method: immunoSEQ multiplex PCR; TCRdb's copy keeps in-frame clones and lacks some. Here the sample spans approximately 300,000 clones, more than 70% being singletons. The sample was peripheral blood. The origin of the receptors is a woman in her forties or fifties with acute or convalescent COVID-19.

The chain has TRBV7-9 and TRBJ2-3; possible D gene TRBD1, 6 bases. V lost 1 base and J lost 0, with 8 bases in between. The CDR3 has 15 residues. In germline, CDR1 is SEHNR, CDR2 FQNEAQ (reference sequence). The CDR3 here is CASSLGTGSTDTQYF. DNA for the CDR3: TGTGCCAGCAGCTTAGGTACAGGGAGCACAGATACGCAGTATTTT.

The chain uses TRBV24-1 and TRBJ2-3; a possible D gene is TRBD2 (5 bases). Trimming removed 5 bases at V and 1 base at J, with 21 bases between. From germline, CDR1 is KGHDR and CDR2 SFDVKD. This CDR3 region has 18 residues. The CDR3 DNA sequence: TGTGCCACCAGTGCCTCGGCTTCTGCTTGGGGAGGCACAGATACGCAGTATTTT. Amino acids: CATSASASAWGGTDTQYF.

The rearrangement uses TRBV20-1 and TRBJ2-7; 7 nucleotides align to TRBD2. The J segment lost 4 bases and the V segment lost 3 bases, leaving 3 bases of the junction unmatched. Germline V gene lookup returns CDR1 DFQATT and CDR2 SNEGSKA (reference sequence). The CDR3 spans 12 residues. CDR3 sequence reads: CSASRGVYEQYF. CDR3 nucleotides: TGCAGTGCTAGTCGGGGGGTATACGAGCAGTACTTC.

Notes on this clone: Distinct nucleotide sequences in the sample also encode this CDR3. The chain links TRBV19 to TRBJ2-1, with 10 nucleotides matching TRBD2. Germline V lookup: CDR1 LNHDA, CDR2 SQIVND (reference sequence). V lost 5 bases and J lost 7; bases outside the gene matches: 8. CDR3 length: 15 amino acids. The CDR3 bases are TGTGCCAGTAGTCGGACTAGCGGAACGTATAATGAGCAGTTCTTC. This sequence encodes CASSRTSGTYNEQFF.

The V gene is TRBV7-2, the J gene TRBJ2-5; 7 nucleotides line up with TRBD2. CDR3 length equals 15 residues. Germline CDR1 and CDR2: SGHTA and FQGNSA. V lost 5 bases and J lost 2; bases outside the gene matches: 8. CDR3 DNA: TGTGCCAGCAGCCTAGGGACTATCTTACAAGAGACCCAGTACTTC. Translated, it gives CASSLGTILQETQYF.

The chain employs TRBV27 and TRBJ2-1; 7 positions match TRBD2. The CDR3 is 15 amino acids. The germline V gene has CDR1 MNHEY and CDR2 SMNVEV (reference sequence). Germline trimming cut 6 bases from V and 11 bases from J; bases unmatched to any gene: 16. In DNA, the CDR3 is TGTGCCAGCAGCCGCGACTGGGGAGGGCCAACCCAGCAGTTCTTC. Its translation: CASSRDWGGPTQQFF.

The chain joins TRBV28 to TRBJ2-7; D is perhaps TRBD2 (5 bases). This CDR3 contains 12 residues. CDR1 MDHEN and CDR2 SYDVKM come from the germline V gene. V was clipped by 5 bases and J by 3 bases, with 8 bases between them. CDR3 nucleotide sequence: TGTGCCAGCAGTCGGACTGTCTACGAGCAGTACTTC. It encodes CASSRTVYEQYF.

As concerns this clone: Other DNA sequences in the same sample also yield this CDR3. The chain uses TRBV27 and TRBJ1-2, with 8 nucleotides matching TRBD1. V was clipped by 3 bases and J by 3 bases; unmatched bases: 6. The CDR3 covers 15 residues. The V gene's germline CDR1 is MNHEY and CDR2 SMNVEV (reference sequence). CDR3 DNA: TGTGCCAGCAGTTTGATACAGGGGGGCGACTATGGCTACACCTTC. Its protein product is CASSLIQGGDYGYTF.

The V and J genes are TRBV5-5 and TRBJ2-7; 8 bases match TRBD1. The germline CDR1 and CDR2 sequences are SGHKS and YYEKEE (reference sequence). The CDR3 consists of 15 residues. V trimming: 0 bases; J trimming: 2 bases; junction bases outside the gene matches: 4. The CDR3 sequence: CASSLGGQVTYEQYF. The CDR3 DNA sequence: TGTGCCAGCAGCTTGGGGGGACAGGTCACCTACGAGCAGTACTTC.

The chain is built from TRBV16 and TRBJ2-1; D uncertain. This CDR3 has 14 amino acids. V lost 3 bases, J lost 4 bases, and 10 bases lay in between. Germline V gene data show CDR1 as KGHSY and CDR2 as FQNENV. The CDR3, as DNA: TGTGCCAGCAGCCATTTTCAGGTATACAATGAGCAGTTCTTC. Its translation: CASSHFQVYNEQFF.